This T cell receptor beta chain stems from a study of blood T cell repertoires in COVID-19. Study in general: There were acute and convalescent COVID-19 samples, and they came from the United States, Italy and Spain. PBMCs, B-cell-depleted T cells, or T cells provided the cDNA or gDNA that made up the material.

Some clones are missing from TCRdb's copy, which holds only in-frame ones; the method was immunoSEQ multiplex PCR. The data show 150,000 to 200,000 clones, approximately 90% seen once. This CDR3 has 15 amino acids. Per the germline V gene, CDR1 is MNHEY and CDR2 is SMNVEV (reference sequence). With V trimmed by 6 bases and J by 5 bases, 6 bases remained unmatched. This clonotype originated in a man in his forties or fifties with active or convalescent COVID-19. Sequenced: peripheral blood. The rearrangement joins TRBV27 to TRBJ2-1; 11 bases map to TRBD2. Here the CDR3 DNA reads TGTGCCAGCAGATTTAGCGGGGGGGCCCACAATGAGCAGTTCTTC. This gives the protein CASRFSGGAHNEQFF.